These 13 T cell receptor beta chains came from one sample sequenced in a study of blood T cell repertoires in COVID-19. The protocol was immunoSEQ multiplex PCR, while the TCRdb copy is restricted to in-frame clones and leaves out a portion. The repertoire holds some 200,000 clones, with about 80% as singletons. The sequenced sample consisted of peripheral blood. Receptors were obtained from a woman between 25 and 40 years old who had recovered from COVID-19.

This clone occurred a few times. This rearrangement joins TRBV7-9 to TRBJ2-7, with D tentatively TRBD2 (5 bases). The CDR3 totals 14 residues. The germline V gene encodes CDR1 SEHNR and CDR2 FQNEAQ (reference sequence). V gave up 1 base and J gave up 2 bases, with 9 bases separating them. DNA for the CDR3: TGTGCCAGCAGCTTAGACGGGAAGACCTACGAGCAGTACTTC. This encodes CASSLDGKTYEQYF.

The sample holds one count of this clone. The gene calls are TRBV3-1 (or the pseudogene TRBV3-2) and TRBJ2-5; TRBD2 matches 8 bases. Germline V gives CDR1 LGHDT, CDR2 YNNKEL (reference sequence). With V trimmed by 1 base and J by 7 bases, 5 bases remained unmatched. The CDR3 sequence is 14 residues long. DNA for the CDR3: TGTGCCAGCAGCCAAGCAGCGGGAGTCGGGACCCAGTACTTC. Its protein product is CASSQAAGVGTQYF.

The chain joins TRBV24-1 to TRBJ2-5; 8 bases are a match to TRBD1. Unmatched junction bases numbered 2, after V lost 7 bases and J lost 2 bases. Germline-derived CDR1 and CDR2 are KGHDR and SFDVKD. The CDR3 covers 13 residues. The CDR3 here is CATRQGAQETQYF. The CDR3, as DNA: TGTGCCACCAGGCAGGGGGCTCAAGAGACCCAGTACTTC.

The chain uses TRBV14 and TRBJ2-1; D is perhaps TRBD2 (6 bases). The CDR3 consists of 16 residues. Germline V gene lookup returns CDR1 SGHDN and CDR2 FVKESK. The V and J ends lost 0 bases and 8 bases respectively, with 17 bases between them. In DNA form, the CDR3 reads TGTGCCAGCAGCCAAGATGCGGTAGCCGGCGGGGATGAGCAGTTCTTC. Its translation: CASSQDAVAGGDEQFF.

In its sample, this clone was seen once. The chain carries TRBV20-1 and TRBJ2-7; 8 bases fit TRBD2. Germline V gives CDR1 DFQATT, CDR2 SNEGSKA (reference sequence). The CDR3 contains 15 residues. The V gene end was trimmed by 3 bases and the J gene end by 2 bases; junction bases not matched to a gene: 9. In DNA form, the CDR3 reads TGCAGTGCTAGTTATGGCGGGGGGACTCCCTACGAGCAGTACTTC. This sequence encodes CSASYGGGTPYEQYF.

This chain joins TRBV4-2 and TRBJ2-2, with D unresolved. The CDR3 is made up of 16 amino acids. Germline assignment: CDR1 LGHNA and CDR2 YNFKEQ. The V gene lost 0 bases and the J gene lost 2 bases, with 10 bases spanning the gap. CDR3 in DNA: TGTGCCAGCAGCCAAGATGGAGCTCGAAACACCGGGGAGCTGTTTTTT. Its translation is CASSQDGARNTGELFF.

This clone was recorded only once. The chain has TRBV24-1 and TRBJ2-3; D is ambiguous. Per the germline V gene, CDR1 is KGHDR and CDR2 is SFDVKD. V was shortened by 7 bases and J by 3 bases, with 10 bases between the two germline ends. This CDR3 contains 13 residues. CDR3 amino acids: CATRPGYTDTQYF. CDR3 coding DNA: TGTGCCACCAGGCCGGGTTATACAGATACGCAGTATTTT.

J is TRBJ2-3 and V is TRBV11-2; 9 bases agree with TRBD2. V lost 5 bases to trimming and J lost 1 base; unmatched junction nucleotides: 10. This CDR3 spans 17 amino acids. Germline CDR1 SGHAT, CDR2 FQNNGV. This CDR3 is CASSHPAGGRGTDTQYF. The CDR3 bases are TGTGCCAGCAGCCACCCAGCCGGCGGGAGGGGCACAGATACGCAGTATTTT. The whole variable domain, filled in from reference TRBV11-2 and TRBJ2-3, reads EAGVAQSPRYKIIEKRQSVAFWCNPISGHATLYWYQQILGQGPKLLIQFQNNGVVDDSQLPKDRFSAERLKGVDSTLKIQPAKLEDSAVYLCASSHPAGGRGTDTQYFGPGTRLTVL.

The rearrangement joins TRBV30 to TRBJ2-2; D perhaps matches TRBD2 (5 bases). The germline V gene encodes CDR1 GTSNPN and CDR2 SVGIG (reference sequence). This CDR3 has 15 amino acids. The V end lost 0 bases, the J end lost 0 bases, and 8 bases lay between the germline ends. The chain's CDR3 is CAWSVQAANTGELFF. CDR3 in DNA: TGTGCCTGGAGTGTACAAGCGGCGAACACCGGGGAGCTGTTTTTT.

The DNA of the CDR3 is TGCGCCAGCAGCTTGGCGGGTAGCGGGGCTAGCACAGATACGCAGTATTTT. Translated: CASSLAGSGASTDTQYF. The rearrangement uses TRBV5-1 and TRBJ2-3, with 8 bases that match TRBD2. Trimming at V came to 0 bases and at J to 0 bases, leaving 6 bases not matched to a gene. The CDR3 covers 17 residues. The germline V gene encodes CDR1 SGHRS and CDR2 YFSETQ.

This rearrangement joins TRBV7-9 to TRBJ2-7, with 8 bases identical to TRBD1. CDR1 is SEHNR, CDR2 FQNEAQ, per germline (reference sequence). CDR3 length: 17 amino acids. The V segment lost 5 bases and the J segment 4 bases; nucleotides outside the gene matches: 16. In DNA, the CDR3 is TGTGCCAGCAGCGCGATGCAGGGGGCGCATATGCAATACGAGCAGTACTTC. As protein: CASSAMQGAHMQYEQYF. Full variable domain (outside the CDR3, taken from reference TRBV7-9 and TRBJ2-7): DTGVSQNPRHKITKRGQNVTFRCDPISEHNRLYWYRQTLGQGPEFLTYFQNEAQLEKSRLLSDRFSAERPKGSFSTLEIQRTEQGDSAMYLCASSAMQGAHMQYEQYFGPGTRLTVT.

The chain has TRBV2 and TRBJ2-4, with a weak D call TRBD2 (5 bases). V lost 2 bases, J lost 0 bases, and 11 bases lay in between. Germline V gives CDR1 SNHLY, CDR2 FYNNEI. CDR3 length: 16 residues. CDR3 sequence reads: CASSESRTLAKNIQYF. CDR3 in DNA: TGTGCCAGCAGTGAATCACGGACTCTAGCCAAAAACATTCAGTACTTC. Full variable domain (remainder filled in from reference TRBV2 and TRBJ2-4): EPEVTQTPSHQVTQMGQEVILRCVPISNHLYFYWYRQILGQKVEFLVSFYNNEISEKSEIFDDQFSVERPDGSNFTLKIRSTKLEDSAMYFCASSESRTLAKNIQYFGAGTRLSVL.

The chain employs TRBV11-2 and TRBJ2-5; possibly TRBD2 for D (5 bases). V was cut by 5 bases and J by 5 bases, with 18 bases left in between. The germline V gene encodes CDR1 SGHAT and CDR2 FQNNGV. The CDR3 consists of 15 residues. CDR3 DNA: TGTGCCAGCAGCCCTGCCGGAAGGGCGGGTGAGACCCAGTACTTC. Translated: CASSPAGRAGETQYF. Using reference TRBV11-2 and TRBJ2-5 for the parts outside the CDR3, the full variable domain is EAGVAQSPRYKIIEKRQSVAFWCNPISGHATLYWYQQILGQGPKLLIQFQNNGVVDDSQLPKDRFSAERLKGVDSTLKIQPAKLEDSAVYLCASSPAGRAGETQYFGPGTRLLVL.